This entry lists 24 T cell receptor beta chains sequenced from one sample in a study of cytomegalovirus exposure and HLA in healthy donors. Researchers ran the PCR with 60 Vbeta and 13 Jbeta primers. This table comes from immunoSEQ multiplex PCR, and its TCRdb copy is limited to in-frame clones, with some not included. The data hold 180,000 or so clones, with approximately 80% observed a single time. The sequencing input was PBMCs. The receptors come from a female donor in good health and CMV-seronegative.

This chain links TRBV2 with TRBJ1-5, with D possibly TRBD1 on 6 matching bases. The V gene's germline CDR1 is SNHLY and CDR2 FYNNEI. V was pared by 3 bases and J by 6 bases, with 15 bases between. The length of the CDR3 is 15 residues. The CDR3 protein is CASSDRTGRAQPQHF. The CDR3 DNA reads TGTGCCAGCAGTGACCGAACAGGGAGAGCTCAGCCCCAGCATTTT.

Written as DNA, the CDR3 is TGTGCCATCAGGGGCCCGGGGAACATTCAGTACTTC. Residues: CAIRGPGNIQYF. The chain recombines TRBV10-3 with TRBJ2-4; D is possibly TRBD2 (5 bases). The CDR3 has 12 residues. Germline loops: CDR1 ENHRY, CDR2 SYGVKD. Trimming removed 6 bases from V and 7 bases from J, with 10 bases in between.

The chain combines TRBV5-1 with TRBJ2-1, with 7 bases fitting TRBD1. The germline CDR1 and CDR2 sequences are SGHRS and YFSETQ. The CDR3 contains 16 residues. V trimming: 2 bases; J trimming: 3 bases; junction bases outside the gene matches: 8. CDR3 in DNA: TGCGCCAGCAGCTTAAATCCGGGACAGAACTACAATGAGCAGTTCTTC. It yields the protein CASSLNPGQNYNEQFF. Supplemented by reference TRBV5-1 and TRBJ2-1, the full variable domain reads KAGVTQTPRYLIKTRGQQVTLSCSPISGHRSVSWYQQTPGQGLQFLFEYFSETQRNKGNFPGRFSGRQFSNSRSEMNVSTLELGDSALYLCASSLNPGQNYNEQFFGPGTRLTVL.

V and J are TRBV9 and TRBJ2-3, with a tentative D call TRBD2 (6 bases). The germline V and J ends were trimmed by 1 base and 3 bases, with 12 bases remaining between them. The germline CDR1 and CDR2 sequences are SGDLS and YYNGEE. The CDR3 sequence is 15 residues long. CDR3: CASSVFGGRTDTQYF. CDR3 nucleotides: TGTGCCAGCAGCGTATTCGGGGGTAGGACAGATACGCAGTATTTT.

This clone showed up just once. The genes are TRBV18 and TRBJ2-7; weak D call: TRBD2 (6 bases). Trimming took off 1 base at V and 5 bases at J, with 12 bases between the two ends. The germline V gene encodes CDR1 KGHSH and CDR2 LQKENI. The CDR3 runs to 14 residues. The CDR3, as DNA: TGTGCCAGCTCACCACGGCAACGGGAGAACGAGCAGTACTTC. This encodes CASSPRQRENEQYF.

V is TRBV9 and J is TRBJ2-2; D gene uncertain. CDR3 length: 14 amino acids. The germline CDR1 and CDR2 sequences are SGDLS and YYNGEE. V was cut by 0 bases and J by 1 base, with 4 bases left in between. The CDR3 loop is CASSVARNTGELFF. The CDR3 DNA reads TGTGCCAGCAGCGTAGCCCGGAACACCGGGGAGCTGTTTTTT.

The J gene is TRBJ2-3, the V gene TRBV11-3; a possible D gene is TRBD1 (7 bases). The CDR3 spans 15 residues. Germline CDR1 SGHNT, CDR2 YENEEA. Between the trimmed V and J ends, which lost 5 bases and 2 bases, there was a span of 14 bases. The CDR3 DNA reads TGTGCCAGCAGCCGCACAGGGGAGGACACAGATACGCAGTATTTT. It is translated as CASSRTGEDTDTQYF.

A single count supports this clone. The chain uses TRBV7-8 and TRBJ1-1; D unresolved. The V end was cut by 2 bases, the J end by 3 bases, with 4 bases between. This CDR3 comprises 12 residues. Per the germline V gene, CDR1 is SGHVS and CDR2 is FQNEAQ. The CDR3 DNA reads as TGTGCCAGCAGCTTACCAGACACTGAAGCTTTCTTT. This codes for CASSLPDTEAFF.

This clone was counted between two and nine times. J is TRBJ2-1 and V is TRBV30; 8 bases match TRBD2. The trim removed 1 base at V and 3 bases at J, leaving 5 bases unmatched. CDR3 length: 15 residues. Germline CDR1 is GTSNPN and CDR2 is SVGIG (reference sequence). CDR3 sequence: CAWSGYGGVYNEQFF. As DNA, the CDR3 is TGTGCCTGGAGTGGGTACGGGGGGGTCTACAATGAGCAGTTCTTC.

This clone was observed a few times. V is TRBV7-2 and J is TRBJ2-7, with TRBD2 matching 9 bases. CDR1 and CDR2 (germline): SGHTA, FQGNSA. V lost 1 base and J lost 3; bases outside the gene matches: 4. The CDR3 has 15 amino acids. CDR3 protein: CASSLVASGDYEQYF. CDR3 coding DNA: TGTGCCAGCAGCTTAGTGGCTAGCGGGGACTACGAGCAGTACTTC.

This rearrangement joins TRBV12-5 to TRBJ2-3, with 11 nucleotides matching TRBD1. The junction had 3 bases not matched to a gene; V was cut back by 3 bases and J by 4 bases. Germline CDR1 reads LGHNT; CDR2 reads FRNRAP. The CDR3 is 15 amino acids. The CDR3 region has the DNA TGTGCTAGTGGTTTAGGACAGGGGGCGGCAGATACGCAGTATTTT. It codes for CASGLGQGAADTQYF.

This rearrangement joins TRBV30 to TRBJ2-7; D perhaps matches TRBD1 (5 bases). The CDR3 spans 11 residues. V lost 5 bases and J lost 3, with 8 bases in between. Germline V gene sequence: CDR1 GTSNPN, CDR2 SVGIG (reference sequence). The CDR3 region has the DNA TGTGCCTGGTCAACAGGCTACGAGCAGTACTTC. This translates into CAWSTGYEQYF. Together with reference TRBV30 and TRBJ2-7, the CDR3 gives the full variable domain: SQTIHQWPATLVQPVGSPLSLECTVEGTSNPNLYWYRQAAGRGLQLLFYSVGIGQISSEVPQNLSASRPQDRQFILSSKKLLLSDSGFYLCAWSTGYEQYFGPGTRLTVT.

The V call is TRBV30, the J call TRBJ2-7, with D tentatively TRBD2 (7 bases). Germline CDR1 is GTSNPN and CDR2 is SVGIG (reference sequence). The CDR3 runs to 15 residues. The germline V and J ends were trimmed by 0 bases and 5 bases, with 17 bases remaining between them. CDR3 bases: TGTGCCTGGAGTGTTTGGGGGGGCGGTTTAAACGAGCAGTACTTC. This gives the protein CAWSVWGGGLNEQYF.

This chain uses TRBV5-5 with TRBJ2-7; tentatively, D is TRBD2 (6 bases). Germline values: CDR1 SGHKS, CDR2 YYEKEE (reference sequence). Between the trimmed V and J ends, which lost 0 bases and 2 bases, there was a span of 9 bases. This CDR3 is 14 amino acids long. CDR3 bases: TGTGCCAGCAGCTTGGGGACTACGACCTACGAGCAGTACTTC. It is translated as CASSLGTTTYEQYF.

This chain connects TRBV9 to TRBJ2-3, with 12 bases aligning to TRBD2. Germline lookup yields CDR1 SGDLS and CDR2 YYNGEE. This CDR3 is built from 18 residues. Germline trimming cut 3 bases from V and 3 bases from J; bases unmatched to any gene: 11. CDR3 coding DNA: TGTGCCAGCAGCGCCCCTGCTAGCGGGGGGGAGCAGACAGATACGCAGTATTTT. Encoded protein: CASSAPASGGEQTDTQYF.

Note on this clone: The germline gene is not matched at one end of the junction; a read error may be the cause. The chain is built from TRBV7-7 and TRBJ2-2; D remains unclear. Germline values: CDR1 SSHAT, CDR2 FNYEAQ (reference sequence). The CDR3 length is 13 residues. The CDR3 DNA sequence: TGTGCTAGCAGGAGAGCGAACACCGGGGAGCTGTTTTTT. It is translated as CASRRANTGELFF.

This clone is labeled medium-sized (0.01 to 0.1%). The chain couples TRBV6-1 to TRBJ2-1, with D perhaps TRBD1 (6 bases). The V and J ends lost 9 bases and 7 bases respectively, with 10 bases between them. Germline CDR1 is MNHNS and CDR2 is SASEGT. This CDR3 contains 11 residues. Here the CDR3 reads CASNRANEQFF. DNA of the CDR3: TGTGCCAGTAACAGGGCGAATGAGCAGTTCTTC.

The chain uses TRBV10-3 and TRBJ1-2, with 8 bases matching TRBD1. Per germline, CDR1 ENHRY and CDR2 SYGVKD. This CDR3 has 13 residues. V was clipped by 10 bases and J by 6 bases; unmatched bases: 10. In DNA, the CDR3 is TGTGCCACCAGAGAACAGGGGGATCATGGCTACACCTTC. Translating gives CATREQGDHGYTF.

The J gene is TRBJ1-2, the V gene TRBV2, with D possibly TRBD1 on 6 matching bases. The CDR3 extends over 13 amino acids. Trimming removed 3 bases at V and 7 bases at J, with 12 bases between. Germline values: CDR1 SNHLY, CDR2 FYNNEI. CDR3 nucleotide sequence: TGTGCCAGCAGTGACAGGGGTTTTGCTGGCTACACCTTC. This gives the protein CASSDRGFAGYTF.

The chain couples TRBV5-1 to TRBJ1-1; possibly TRBD1 for D (5 bases). Germline CDR1 and CDR2: SGHRS and YFSETQ. V shed 0 bases and J shed 3 bases, with 9 bases lying between them. The CDR3 is 14 amino acids. Here the CDR3 DNA reads TGCGCCAGCAGCTTGGCCGGGGGGGACACTGAAGCTTTCTTT. This sequence encodes CASSLAGGDTEAFF.

The chain uses TRBV2 and TRBJ2-5, with D perhaps matching TRBD1 (6 bases). The CDR3 has 12 amino acids. Germline V CDR1 and CDR2: SNHLY, FYNNEI. The V and J ends lost 9 bases and 5 bases respectively, with 13 bases between them. The CDR3: CASRTEVETQYF. The DNA of the CDR3 is TGTGCCAGTAGGACAGAGGTCGAGACCCAGTACTTC.

The gene calls are TRBV5-1 and TRBJ2-3; D remains ambiguous. Germline V gene sequence: CDR1 SGHRS, CDR2 YFSETQ. V was clipped by 4 bases and J by 6 bases, with 6 bases between them. The CDR3 extends over 11 amino acids. The chain's CDR3 is CASSTKDTQYF. For the CDR3, the DNA is TGCGCCAGCAGCACTAAGGATACGCAGTATTTT.

The gene calls are TRBV14 and TRBJ1-2, with 7 bases identical to TRBD1. CDR1 and CDR2 (germline): SGHDN, FVKESK. The CDR3 spans 13 residues. The trim removed 3 bases at V and 4 bases at J, leaving 2 bases unmatched. The CDR3 sequence: CASSQTGSYGYTF. CDR3 nucleotides: TGTGCCAGCAGCCAGACAGGGTCCTATGGCTACACCTTC. The variable domain in full, completed from reference TRBV14 and TRBJ1-2, reads EAGVTQFPSHSVIEKGQTVTLRCDPISGHDNLYWYRRVMGKEIKFLLHFVKESKQDESGMPNNRFLAERTGGTYSTLKVQPAELEDSGVYFCASSQTGSYGYTFGSGTRLTVV.

V gene TRBV30 combines with J gene TRBJ1-1; D gene uncertain. The CDR3 totals 11 residues. Between the trimmed V and J ends, which lost 6 bases and 3 bases, there was a span of 8 bases. Germline CDR1 is GTSNPN and CDR2 is SVGIG (reference sequence). The chain's CDR3 is CACGRDTEAFF. The DNA of the CDR3 is TGTGCCTGCGGTCGGGACACTGAAGCTTTCTTT.